A selection of T cell receptor beta chains follows, all from one sample in a study of blood T cells in healthy people across ages. TCRdb ran MiXCR on the 5' RACE reads and lists one entry per CDR3 protein. The sample lists about 800,000 distinct CDR3 sequences; about 45% were seen once. Sequenced sample: blood. The receptors derive from a man older than 75 in good health. Both conserved end residues are part of each CDR3.

CDR3: CASSSEGRPLNEQFF
V: TRBV5-1
J: TRBJ2-1

CDR3: CASSLTGQAGNIQYF
V: TRBV7-2
J: TRBJ2-4

CDR3: CAINESTRDPYEQYF
V: TRBV10-3
J: TRBJ2-7

CDR3: CAGSLSRLGTANTEAFF
V: TRBV7-2
J: TRBJ1-1

CDR3: CSARAQGAGGLSGANVLTF
V: TRBV20-1
J: TRBJ2-6

CDR3: CASSRDANSPLHF
V: TRBV6-4
J: TRBJ1-6

CDR3: CSVEVGLAGAGEQYF
V: TRBV29-1
J: TRBJ2-7

CDR3: CASSKALGREYEQYF
V: TRBV21-1
J: NA

CDR3: CASGPTPGFYNEQFF
V: TRBV7-2
J: TRBJ2-1

CDR3: CASISGNPYEQYF
V: TRBV2
J: TRBJ2-7

CDR3: CASSPSAGEQETQYF
V: TRBV5-1
J: TRBJ2-5

CDR3: CASSLWGFSSYEQYF
V: TRBV12-3/TRBV12-4
J: TRBJ2-7

CDR3: CASSPSRGGSSYNEQFF
V: TRBV18
J: TRBJ2-1

CDR3: CASSRAGTSDFSYEQYF
V: TRBV12-3/TRBV12-4
J: TRBJ2-7

CDR3: CASSGLRYGYTF
V: TRBV12-3/TRBV12-4
J: TRBJ1-2

CDR3: CASSLTQGSNQPRHF
V: TRBV12-3/TRBV12-4
J: TRBJ1-5

CDR3: CAGSSHFGETQYF
V: TRBV28
J: TRBJ2-5

CDR3: CASSYDRGRGETQYF
V: TRBV6-2/TRBV6-3
J: TRBJ2-5

CDR3: CASSYRVHGYTF
V: TRBV7-2
J: TRBJ1-2

CDR3: CASSHSVSGAAAETQYF
V: TRBV28
J: TRBJ2-5

CDR3: CAWSVAGPQGVQHF
V: TRBV30
J: TRBJ1-5

CDR3: CAIRGETGRGYEQYF
V: TRBV10-3
J: TRBJ2-7

CDR3: CASSFVAVSVAEQFF
V: TRBV5-1
J: TRBJ2-1

CDR3: CASSQDLREELFF
V: TRBV4-3
J: TRBJ2-2

CDR3: CASSIMGNSYEQYF
V: TRBV9
J: NA

CDR3: CASTWGGSTLPQYF
V: TRBV12-3/TRBV12-4
J: TRBJ2-3

CDR3: CASSPRRTVDSPPHF
V: TRBV11-3
J: TRBJ1-6

CDR3: CATTPGTFTEAFF
V: TRBV2
J: TRBJ1-1

CDR3: CASSVNPLAGAGNEQFF
V: TRBV9
J: TRBJ2-1

CDR3: CASSLLTAYNEQFF
V: TRBV5-1
J: TRBJ2-1

CDR3: CASSPGLADTDTQYF
V: TRBV6-2/TRBV6-3
J: TRBJ2-3

CDR3: CASSPTRGQRKTQYF
V: TRBV7-9
J: NA

CDR3: CASVPSQNEKLFF
V: TRBV2
J: TRBJ1-4

CDR3: CASTLGGGTKNIQYF
V: TRBV12-3/TRBV12-4
J: TRBJ2-4

CDR3: CASTFSGSTYEQYF
V: TRBV3-1
J: TRBJ2-7

CDR3: CASSIKSGAHEYF
V: TRBV7-9
J: TRBJ2-5

CDR3: CASSVEPHYNEQFF
V: TRBV9
J: TRBJ2-1

CDR3: CASSPIISSYNEQFF
V: TRBV5-1
J: TRBJ2-1

CDR3: CASSGPPQETQYF
V: TRBV6-2/TRBV6-3
J: TRBJ2-5

CDR3: CASSSVSVGYTEAFF
V: TRBV7-9
J: TRBJ1-1

CDR3: CASRDRQVPHGYTF
V: TRBV6-5
J: TRBJ1-2

CDR3: CASSESIGLAGNTGELFF
V: TRBV10-2
J: TRBJ2-2

CDR3: CASSSSPGLAGQETQYF
V: TRBV5-5
J: TRBJ2-5

CDR3: CASSTTSSAKNIQYF
V: TRBV5-1
J: TRBJ2-4

CDR3: CASSLVANTEAFF
V: TRBV7-2
J: TRBJ1-1